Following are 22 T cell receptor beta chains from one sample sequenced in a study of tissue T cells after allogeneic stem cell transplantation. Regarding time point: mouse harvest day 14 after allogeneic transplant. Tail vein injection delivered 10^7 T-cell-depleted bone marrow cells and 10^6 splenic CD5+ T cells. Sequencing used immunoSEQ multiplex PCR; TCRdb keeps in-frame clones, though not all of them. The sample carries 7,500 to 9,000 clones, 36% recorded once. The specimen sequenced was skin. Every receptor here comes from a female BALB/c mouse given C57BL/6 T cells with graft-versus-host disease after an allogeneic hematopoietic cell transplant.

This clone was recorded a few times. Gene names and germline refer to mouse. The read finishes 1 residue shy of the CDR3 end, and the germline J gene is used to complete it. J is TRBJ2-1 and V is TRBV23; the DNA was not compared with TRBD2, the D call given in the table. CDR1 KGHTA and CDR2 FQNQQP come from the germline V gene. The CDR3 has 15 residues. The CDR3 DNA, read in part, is TGCTCCAGCAGTAACTGGGGGGGGAGCTATGCTGAGCAGTTC. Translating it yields CSSSNWGGSYAEQF. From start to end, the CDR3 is CSSSNWGGSYAEQFF. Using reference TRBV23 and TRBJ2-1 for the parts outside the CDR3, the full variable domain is DAAVTQKPRYLIKMKGQEAEMKCIPEKGHTAVFWYQQKQSKELKFLIYFQNQQPLDQIDMVKERFSAVCPSSSLCSLGIRTCEAEDSALYLCSSSNWGGSYAEQFFGPGTRLTVL.

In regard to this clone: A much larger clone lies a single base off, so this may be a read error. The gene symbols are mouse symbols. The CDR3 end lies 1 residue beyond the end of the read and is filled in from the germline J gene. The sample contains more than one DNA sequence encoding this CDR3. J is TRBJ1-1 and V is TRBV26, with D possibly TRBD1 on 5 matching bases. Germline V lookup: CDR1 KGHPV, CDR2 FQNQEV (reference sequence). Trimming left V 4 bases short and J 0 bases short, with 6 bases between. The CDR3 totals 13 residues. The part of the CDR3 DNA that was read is TGTGCCAGCAGTCGGGGACAGAACACAGAAGTCTTC. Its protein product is CASSRGQNTEVF. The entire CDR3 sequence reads CASSRGQNTEVFF.

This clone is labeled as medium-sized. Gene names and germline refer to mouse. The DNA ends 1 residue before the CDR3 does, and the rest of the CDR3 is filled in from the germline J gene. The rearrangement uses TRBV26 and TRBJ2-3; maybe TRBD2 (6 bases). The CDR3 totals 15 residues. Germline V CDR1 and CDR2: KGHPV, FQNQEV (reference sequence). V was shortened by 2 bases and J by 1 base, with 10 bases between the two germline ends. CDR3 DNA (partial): TGTGCCAGCAGTCTGATGTCTGGGGGTGCAGAAACGCTGTAT. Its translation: CASSLMSGGAETLY. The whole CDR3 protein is CASSLMSGGAETLYF.

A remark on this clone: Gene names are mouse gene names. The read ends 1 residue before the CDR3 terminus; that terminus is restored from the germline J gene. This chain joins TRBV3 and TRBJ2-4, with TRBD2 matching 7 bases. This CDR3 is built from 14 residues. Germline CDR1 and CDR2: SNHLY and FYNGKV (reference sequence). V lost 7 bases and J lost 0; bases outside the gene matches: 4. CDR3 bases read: TGTGCCAGCACCAGGACTGGTAGTCAAAACACCTTGTAC. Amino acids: CASTRTGSQNTLY. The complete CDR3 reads CASTRTGSQNTLYF.

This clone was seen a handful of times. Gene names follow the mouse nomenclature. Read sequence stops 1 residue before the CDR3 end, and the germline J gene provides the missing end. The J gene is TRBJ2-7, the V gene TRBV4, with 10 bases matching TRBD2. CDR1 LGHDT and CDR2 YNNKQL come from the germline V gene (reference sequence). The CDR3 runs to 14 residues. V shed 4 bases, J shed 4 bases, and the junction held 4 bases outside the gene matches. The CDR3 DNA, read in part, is TGTGCCAGCAGCTTGGGACTGGGGTCATATGAACAGTAC. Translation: CASSLGLGSYEQY. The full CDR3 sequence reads CASSLGLGSYEQYF.

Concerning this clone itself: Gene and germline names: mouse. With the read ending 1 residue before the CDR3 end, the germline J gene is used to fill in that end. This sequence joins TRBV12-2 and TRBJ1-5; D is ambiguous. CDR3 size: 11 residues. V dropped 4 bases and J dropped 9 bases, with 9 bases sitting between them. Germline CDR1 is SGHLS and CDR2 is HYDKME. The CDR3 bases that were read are TGTGCCAGCTCCCCGATTACGGCTCCGCTT. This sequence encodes CASSPITAPL. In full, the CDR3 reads CASSPITAPLF.

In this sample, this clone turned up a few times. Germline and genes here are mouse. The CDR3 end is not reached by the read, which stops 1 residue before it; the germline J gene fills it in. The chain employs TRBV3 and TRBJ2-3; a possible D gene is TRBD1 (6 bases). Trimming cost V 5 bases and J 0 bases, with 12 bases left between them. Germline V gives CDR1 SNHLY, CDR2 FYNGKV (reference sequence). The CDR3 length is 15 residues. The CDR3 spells CASSPGTTSAETLYF. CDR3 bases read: TGTGCCAGCAGCCCCGGGACAACTAGTGCAGAAACGCTGTAT.

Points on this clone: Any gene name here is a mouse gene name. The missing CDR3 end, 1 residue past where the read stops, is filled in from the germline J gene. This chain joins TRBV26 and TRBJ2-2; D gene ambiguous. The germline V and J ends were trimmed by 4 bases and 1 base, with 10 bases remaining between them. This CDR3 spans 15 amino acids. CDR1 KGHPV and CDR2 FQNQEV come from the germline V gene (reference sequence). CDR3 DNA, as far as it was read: TGTGCCAGCAGTCCCCCCTGGAAAAACACCGGGCAGCTCTAC. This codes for CASSPPWKNTGQLY. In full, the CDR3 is CASSPPWKNTGQLYF.

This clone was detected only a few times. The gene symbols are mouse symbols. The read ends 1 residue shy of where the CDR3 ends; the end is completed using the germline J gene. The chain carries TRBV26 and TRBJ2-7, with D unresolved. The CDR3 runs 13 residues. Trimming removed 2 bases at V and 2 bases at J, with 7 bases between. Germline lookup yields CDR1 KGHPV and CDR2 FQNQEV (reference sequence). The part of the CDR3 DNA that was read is TGTGCCAGCAGTCTGCACAGCCCCTATGAACAGTAC. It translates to CASSLHSPYEQY. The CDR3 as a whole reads CASSLHSPYEQYF.

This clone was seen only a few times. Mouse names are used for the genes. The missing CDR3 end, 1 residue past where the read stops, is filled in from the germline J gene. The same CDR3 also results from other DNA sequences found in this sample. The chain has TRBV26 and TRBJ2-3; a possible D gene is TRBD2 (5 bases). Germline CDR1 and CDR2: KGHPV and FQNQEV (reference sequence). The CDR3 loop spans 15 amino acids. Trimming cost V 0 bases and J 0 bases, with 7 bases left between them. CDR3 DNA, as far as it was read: TGTGCCAGCAGTCTGTCGCGGACTAGTGCAGAAACGCTGTAT. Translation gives CASSLSRTSAETLY. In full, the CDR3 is CASSLSRTSAETLYF.

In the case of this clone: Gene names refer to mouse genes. This chain's CDR3 is CASSLRGRNTEVFF. Incomplete CDR3 DNA: TGTGCCAGCAGTCTCAGGGGGCGCAACACAGAAGTCTTC. This chain uses TRBV26 with TRBJ1-1, with TRBD1 matching over 8 bases. The CDR3 end is not reached by the read, which stops 1 residue before it; the germline J gene fills it in. The CDR3 totals 14 residues. J gave up 2 bases and V 3 bases, and 2 bases lay outside the gene matches. Germline loops: CDR1 KGHPV, CDR2 FQNQEV (reference sequence).

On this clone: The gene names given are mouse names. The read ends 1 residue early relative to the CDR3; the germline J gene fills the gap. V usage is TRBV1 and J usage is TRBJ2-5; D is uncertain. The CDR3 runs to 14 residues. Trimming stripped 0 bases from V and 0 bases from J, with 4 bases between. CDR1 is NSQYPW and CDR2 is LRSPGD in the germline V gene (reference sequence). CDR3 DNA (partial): TGCACCTGCAGTGCAGATGCTAACCAAGACACCCAGTAC. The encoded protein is CTCSADANQDTQY. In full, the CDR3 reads CTCSADANQDTQYF. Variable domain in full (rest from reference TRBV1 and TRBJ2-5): VTLLEQNPRWRLVPRGQAVNLRCILKNSQYPWMSWYQQDLQKQLQWLFTLRSPGDKEVKSLPGADYLATRVTDTELRLQVANMSQGRTLYCTCSADANQDTQYFGPGTRLLVL.

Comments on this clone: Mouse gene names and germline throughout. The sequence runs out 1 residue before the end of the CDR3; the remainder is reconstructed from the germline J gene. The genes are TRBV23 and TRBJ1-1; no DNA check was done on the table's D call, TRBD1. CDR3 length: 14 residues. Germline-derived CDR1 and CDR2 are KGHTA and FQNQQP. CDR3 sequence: CSSSQRGGNTEVFF. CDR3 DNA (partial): TGCTCCAGCAGTCAAAGGGGAGGAAACACAGAAGTCTTC.

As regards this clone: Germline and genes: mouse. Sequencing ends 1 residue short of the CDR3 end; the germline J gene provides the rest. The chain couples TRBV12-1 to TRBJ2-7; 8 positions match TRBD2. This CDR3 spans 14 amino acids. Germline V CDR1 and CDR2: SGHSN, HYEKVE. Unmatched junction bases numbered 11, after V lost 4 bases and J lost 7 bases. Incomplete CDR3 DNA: TGTGCCAGCTCCCCCCGCCTGGGGGGCGGGGAACAGTAC. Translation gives CASSPRLGGGEQY. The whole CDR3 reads CASSPRLGGGEQYF.

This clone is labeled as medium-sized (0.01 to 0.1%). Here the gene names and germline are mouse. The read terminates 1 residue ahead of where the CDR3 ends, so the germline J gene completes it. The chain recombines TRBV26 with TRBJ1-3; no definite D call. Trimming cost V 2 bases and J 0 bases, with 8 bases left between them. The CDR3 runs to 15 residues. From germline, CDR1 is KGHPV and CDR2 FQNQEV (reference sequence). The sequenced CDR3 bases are TGTGCCAGCAGTCTGATGAGTCGTTCTGGAAATACGCTCTAT. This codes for CASSLMSRSGNTLY. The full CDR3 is CASSLMSRSGNTLYF.

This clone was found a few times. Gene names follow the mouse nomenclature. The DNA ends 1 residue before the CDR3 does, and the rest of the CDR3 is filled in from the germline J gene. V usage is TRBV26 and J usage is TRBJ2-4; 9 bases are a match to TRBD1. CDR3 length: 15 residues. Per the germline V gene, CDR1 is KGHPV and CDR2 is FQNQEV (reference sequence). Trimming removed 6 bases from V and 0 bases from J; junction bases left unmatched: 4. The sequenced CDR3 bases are TGTGCCAGCAGCCAACAGGGGGCTAGTCAAAACACCTTGTAC. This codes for CASSQQGASQNTLY. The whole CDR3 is CASSQQGASQNTLYF. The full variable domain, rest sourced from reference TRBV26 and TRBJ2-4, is NSKVIQTPRYLVKGQGQKAKMRCIPEKGHPVVFWYQQNKNNEFKFLINFQNQEVLQQIDMTEKRFSAECPSNSPCSLEIQSSEAGDSALYLCASSQQGASQNTLYFGAGTRLSVL.

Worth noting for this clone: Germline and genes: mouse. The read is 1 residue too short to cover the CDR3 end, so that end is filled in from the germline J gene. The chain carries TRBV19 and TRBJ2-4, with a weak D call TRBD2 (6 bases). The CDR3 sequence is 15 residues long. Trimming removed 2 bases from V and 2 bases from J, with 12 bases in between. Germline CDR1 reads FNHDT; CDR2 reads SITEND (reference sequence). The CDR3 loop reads CASSIGWGVQNTLYF. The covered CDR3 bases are TGTGCCAGCAGTATTGGCTGGGGCGTTCAAAACACCTTGTAC.

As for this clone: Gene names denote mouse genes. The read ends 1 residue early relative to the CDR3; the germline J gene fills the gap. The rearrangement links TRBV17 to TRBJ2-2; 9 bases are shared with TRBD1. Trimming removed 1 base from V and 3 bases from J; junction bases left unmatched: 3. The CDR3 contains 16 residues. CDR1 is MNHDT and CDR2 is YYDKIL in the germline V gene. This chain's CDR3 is CASSRAGTGYTGQLYF. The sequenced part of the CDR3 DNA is TGTGCTAGCAGTAGAGCCGGGACAGGGTACACCGGGCAGCTCTAC.

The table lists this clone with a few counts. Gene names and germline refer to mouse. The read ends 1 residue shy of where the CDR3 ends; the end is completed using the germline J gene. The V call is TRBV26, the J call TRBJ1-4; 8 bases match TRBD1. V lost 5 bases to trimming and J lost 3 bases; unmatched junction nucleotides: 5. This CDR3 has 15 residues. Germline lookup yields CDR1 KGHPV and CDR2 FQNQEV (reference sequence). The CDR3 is CASSFNRGANERLFF. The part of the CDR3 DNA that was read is TGTGCCAGCAGTTTTAACAGGGGGGCCAACGAAAGATTATTT.

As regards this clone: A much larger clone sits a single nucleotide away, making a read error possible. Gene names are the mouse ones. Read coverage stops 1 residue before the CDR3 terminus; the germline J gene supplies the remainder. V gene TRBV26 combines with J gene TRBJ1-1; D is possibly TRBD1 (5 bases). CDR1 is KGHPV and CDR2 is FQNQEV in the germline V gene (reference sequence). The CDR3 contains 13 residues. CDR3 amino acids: CASSRDRNTQVFF. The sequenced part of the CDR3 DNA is TGTGCCAGCAGTCGAGACAGAAACACACAAGTCTTC. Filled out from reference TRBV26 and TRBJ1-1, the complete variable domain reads NSKVIQTPRYLVKGQGQKAKMRCIPEKGHPVVFWYQQNKNNEFKFLINFQNQEVLQQIDMTEKRFSAECPSNSPCSLEIQSSEAGDSALYLCASSRDRNTQVFFGKGTRLTVV.

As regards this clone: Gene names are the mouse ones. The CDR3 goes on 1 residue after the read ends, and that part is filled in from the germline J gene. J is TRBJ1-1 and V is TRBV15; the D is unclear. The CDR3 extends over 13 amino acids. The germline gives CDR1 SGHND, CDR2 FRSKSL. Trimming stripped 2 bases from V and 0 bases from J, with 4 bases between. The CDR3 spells CASSLTSNTEVFF. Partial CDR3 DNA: TGTGCCAGCAGTTTAACATCAAACACAGAAGTCTTC.

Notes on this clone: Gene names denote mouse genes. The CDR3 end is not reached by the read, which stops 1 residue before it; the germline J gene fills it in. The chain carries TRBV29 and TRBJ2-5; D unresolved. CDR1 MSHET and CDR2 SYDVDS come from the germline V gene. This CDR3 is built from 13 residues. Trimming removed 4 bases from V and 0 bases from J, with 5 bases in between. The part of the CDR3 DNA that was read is TGTGCTAGCAGTTCCAGTAACCAAGACACCCAGTAC. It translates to CASSSSNQDTQY. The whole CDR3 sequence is CASSSSNQDTQYF.